These T cell receptor beta chains were read from a single sample in a study of blood T cell repertoires in COVID-19. Method: immunoSEQ multiplex PCR; TCRdb's copy keeps in-frame clones and lacks some. The sample has about 260,000 clones, just under 85% seen once. The source material was peripheral blood. These TCRs come from a woman aged 80 or over with acute or convalescent COVID-19. Both conserved end residues are part of each CDR3. A D gene is named only where the DNA matches it firmly. Only part of the rows carry a size: once, few, many, or a class if the clone is expanded.

V	size	D	J	DNA	CDR3
TRBV9	-	-	TRBJ1-1	TGTGCCAGCAGCGAGGTAAACAGAGAAGCTTTCTTT	CASSEVNREAFF
TRBV5-1	-	TRBD2	TRBJ2-7	TGCGCCAGCAGCTTGTCAGCGGGGAGGAAATCCTACGAGCAGTACTTC	CASSLSAGRKSYEQYF
TRBV7-2	once	-	TRBJ2-1	TGTGCCAGCAGCTTAACGGTAGCGACCGGAAATGAGCAGTTCTTC	CASSLTVATGNEQFF
TRBV15	few	TRBD1	TRBJ2-7	TGTGCCACCAGCAGTTGGGGACAGGGGGCTTCCTACGAGCAGTACTTC	CATSSWGQGASYEQYF
TRBV5-5	once	-	TRBJ2-1	TGTGCCAGCAGCTTGAATGGCTTCGGGAGCTCCTACAATGAGCAGTTCTTC	CASSLNGFGSSYNEQFF
TRBV5-1	once	TRBD1	TRBJ1-4	TGCGCCAGCAGCTTGGGGGGACAGGGTGCTGAAAAACTGTTTTTT	CASSLGGQGAEKLFF
TRBV28	-	-	TRBJ1-2	TGTGCCAGCAGTGTTTCGGGCTATGGCTACACCTTC	CASSVSGYGYTF
TRBV15	-	TRBD2	TRBJ2-1	TGTGCCACCCGGGGACTAGCGGGAGTATTCGACAATGAGCAGTTCTTC	CATRGLAGVFDNEQFF
TRBV2	-	TRBD1	TRBJ1-1	TGTGCCAGCAGCGAGCCGGGACAGGGAATGAACACTGAAGCTTTCTTT	CASSEPGQGMNTEAFF
TRBV29-1	once	-	TRBJ2-7	TGCAGCGTCGATCTCTCAGGTTCCTACGAGCAGTACTTC	CSVDLSGSYEQYF
TRBV6-2/TRBV6-3	few	TRBD1	TRBJ2-5	TGTGCCAGCAGTTCCCCGAGGCAGGGGGTGACCCAGTACTTC	CASSSPRQGVTQYF
TRBV12-2	once	-	TRBJ2-1	TGTGCAAGTCGCTGGACTAGCGGGAGGGTTAACAATGAGCAGTTCTTC	CASRWTSGRVNNEQFF